The source of this TCR beta chain is a study of cytomegalovirus exposure and HLA in healthy donors. This clone was seen a handful of times. The PCR used 60 Vbeta and 13 Jbeta primers. Assay: immunoSEQ multiplex PCR; the TCRdb copy retains only in-frame clones and omits some. The data contain approximately 120,000 clones, 85% of them singletons. This CDR3 region has 20 residues. After removal of 5 bases from V and 7 bases from J, the junction contained 29 bases not matched to a gene. The germline CDR1 and CDR2 sequences are GTSNPN and SVGIG (reference sequence). The sequenced sample was PBMCs. V usage is TRBV30 and J usage is TRBJ2-5; 9 nucleotides align to TRBD2. The receptor comes from a woman aged 25 to 39 in good health and CMV-seropositive. CDR3 DNA sequence: TGTGCCTGGGCCACCCCAATAACCCAAGCGGGAGGAGGGTCCAGCGCGACCCAGTACTTC. Amino acids: CAWATPITQAGGGSSATQYF. Combining the CDR3 with reference TRBV30 and TRBJ2-5 gives the whole variable domain SQTIHQWPATLVQPVGSPLSLECTVEGTSNPNLYWYRQAAGRGLQLLFYSVGIGQISSEVPQNLSASRPQDRQFILSSKKLLLSDSGFYLCAWATPITQAGGGSSATQYFGPGTRLLVL.